This paragraph covers one T cell receptor beta chain sequence. This clonotype appeared a few times. Its antigen is currently not known. Base qualities are not provided; no much larger clone lies one nucleotide away. These data belong to a study of T-cell reconstitution after alpha-beta-depleted transplantation in children (dated by TCRdb to between 2015 and 2016). Background on the whole study: The study quantitatively tracked T-cell immune reconstitution after TCRalphabeta/CD19-depleted allogeneic hematopoietic cell transplantation in children using TCR repertoire profiling.

Library preparation employed PCR. The sample was run on an Illumina HiSeq 2500. TCR library preparation used molecular barcoding, with unique molecular identifiers applied to normalize quantification of the TCRbeta repertoire. The raw public reads went through TCRdb reprocessing: fastp at Q25, MiXCR clone calling, in-frame beta chains kept. Rows are unified per CDR3 protein, each entry keeping the most common DNA and genes. In all, the sample holds some 590,000 distinct CDR3 sequences, and over 9.5% of those were seen once. In total, the top ten clones hold about 4.3% of the sample. The V and J ends are trimmed by 2 bases and 4 bases, leaving 9 bases between them. The CDR3, cysteine through phenylalanine, is 15 amino acids long. Of all the DNA, just the CDR3 is kept, 45 bases in frame from base 1. As encoded in the germline V gene, CDR1 is MNHEY while CDR2 is SVGAGI.

The sequence was collected from a human donor who donated a stem cell graft to a child with acute myeloid leukemia. Source: PBMCs from the stem cell graft donor, taken from the stem cell graft. This receptor chain uses TRBV6-5 and TRBJ2-6; the D region possibly corresponds to TRBD2 (6 bases align). The DNA is TGTGCCAGCAGTTACCGGGGGAGAGGGGCCAACGTCCTGACTTTC. This yields the protein CASSYRGRGANVLTF.